Sequencing of this T cell receptor beta chain was carried out in a study of blood T cell repertoires in COVID-19. Study-level information: COVID-19 samples collected from the United States, Italy and Spain covered acute and convalescent phases. T cells, B-cell-depleted T cells, or PBMCs provided the cDNA or gDNA that served as material.

Authors' processing steps: The authors estimated nucleated cell counts from reference gene primer amplification. Libraries were prepared by immunoSEQ multiplex PCR; TCRdb keeps only in-frame clonotypes and omits some of them. V and J calls plus clone size are reproduced from that table; the DNA served to infer D and trimming. The sample holds 250,000 to 300,000 clones, about 86% seen once. The CDR3 length is 19 residues. V was pared by 10 bases and J by 3 bases, with 30 bases between. Seattle's enrolled individuals joined amid active infection and were then monitored longitudinally. The sequencing sample was made of peripheral blood. The receptor comes from a woman younger than 45 with COVID-19, enrolled during active disease. The chain uses TRBV23-1 and TRBJ1-4; TRBD1 might be the D (5 bases). TRBV23-1 is marked as an open reading frame, function uncertain. As DNA, the CDR3 is TGCGCCACTAAAAAAACCCACCGGGACTCAGGCCACCCTAATGAAAAACTGTTTTTT. It is translated as CATKKTHRDSGHPNEKLFF.